The 17 T cell receptor beta chains below come from one sample, sequenced in a study of neoadjuvant anti-PD-1 for oral cavity cancer. Described time point: after neoadjuvant nivolumab, at surgical resection. Repertoires were generated with immunoSEQ multiplex PCR, while TCRdb's copy carries only in-frame clones and drops some. The sample consists of approximately 10,000 clones, around 65% of them appearing once. The specimen was tumor tissue, collected after nivolumab (anti-PD-1) treatment. These receptors originate from a person between 40 and 85 years old with oral cavity squamous cell carcinoma.

CDR3: CASNLGQGAIGELFF. CDR3 DNA: TGTGCCAGCAACTTGGGACAGGGGGCTATCGGGGAGCTGTTTTTT. This chain joins TRBV13 and TRBJ2-2; 12 bases agree with TRBD1. The V segment lost 7 bases and the J segment 7 bases; nucleotides outside the gene matches: 7. In germline, CDR1 is PRHDT, CDR2 FYEKMQ (reference sequence). CDR3 length: 15 amino acids.

The J gene is TRBJ1-5, the V gene TRBV18, with a tentative D call TRBD1 (6 bases). V was pared by 2 bases and J by 9 bases, with 14 bases between. The CDR3 covers 14 residues. In germline, CDR1 is KGHSH, CDR2 LQKENI. CDR3: CASSPGGHYWPQHF. CDR3 DNA: TGTGCCAGCTCACCAGGGGGCCACTATTGGCCCCAGCATTTT.

The V and J genes are TRBV7-9 and TRBJ1-4, with D possibly TRBD1 on 6 matching bases. The V end was cut by 4 bases, the J end by 8 bases, with 14 bases between. Germline CDR1 SEHNR, CDR2 FQNEAQ (reference sequence). There are 14 residues in the CDR3. CDR3 DNA: TGTGCCAGCAGCTCATCACAGGGAGGCGAAAAACTGTTTTTT. Its protein is CASSSSQGGEKLFF.

The rearrangement uses TRBV7-7 and TRBJ2-1; 14 positions match TRBD2. This CDR3 comprises 20 residues. After removal of 1 base from V and 1 base from J, the junction contained 9 bases not matched to a gene. Germline CDR1 reads SSHAT; CDR2 reads FNYEAQ (reference sequence). The CDR3 reads CASSLEGRLAGGRSYNEQFF. The CDR3 DNA reads TGTGCCAGCAGCTTAGAGGGGCGACTAGCGGGGGGGCGGTCCTACAATGAGCAGTTCTTC.

V usage is TRBV13 and J usage is TRBJ2-7, with TRBD1 matching over 7 bases. CDR1 and CDR2 (germline): PRHDT, FYEKMQ (reference sequence). J lost 5 bases, V lost 0 bases, and 4 bases had no gene match. This CDR3 spans 14 amino acids. CDR3 residues: CASSLGQGSHEQYF. CDR3 in DNA: TGTGCCAGCAGCTTAGGACAGGGGTCCCACGAGCAGTACTTC.

This clone ranks as large (0.1 to 1%). The chain is built from TRBV15 and TRBJ2-2; the D gene could be TRBD1 or TRBD2 (5 bases each). The CDR3 is 14 residues long. V dropped 9 bases and J dropped 4 bases, with 15 bases sitting between them. In germline, CDR1 is LNHNV, CDR2 YYDKDF (reference sequence). The CDR3 bases are TGTGCCACTAATAGGGACCTGACCACCGGGGAGCTGTTTTTT. Translation gives CATNRDLTTGELFF.

This clone was detected only a few times. The rearrangement uses TRBV2 and TRBJ2-5, with D unresolved. V was pared by 1 base and J by 12 bases, with 12 bases between. Looked up from germline, CDR1 is SNHLY and CDR2 is FYNNEI. CDR3 length: 12 residues. The CDR3 DNA sequence: TGTGCCAGCAGTGAAGTTCGTGACTTAAAGTACTTC. This encodes CASSEVRDLKYF.

The genes are TRBV18 and TRBJ1-2, with 9 nucleotides matching TRBD1. Germline V CDR1 and CDR2: KGHSH, LQKENI. V trimming: 5 bases; J trimming: 1 base; junction bases outside the gene matches: 14. CDR3 size: 18 residues. The CDR3: CASSAPGQGFTHNYGYTF. The CDR3 region has the DNA TGTGCCAGCTCAGCGCCGGGACAGGGATTTACCCATAACTATGGCTACACCTTC.

This clone was seen once. This chain links TRBV5-6 with TRBJ1-4; D is unresolved. Looked up from germline, CDR1 is SGHDT and CDR2 is YYEEEE. Trimming took 0 bases from V and 0 from J, leaving 18 bases between them. The CDR3 has 19 amino acids. The CDR3 bases are TGTGCCAGCAGCTTGGGGCCCGCGGGAAGCCGAACAACTAATGAAAAACTGTTTTTT. It specifies CASSLGPAGSRTTNEKLFF.

This clone was seen more than once but under ten times. The chain's CDR3 is CASSLQGPYPYNEQFF. The CDR3 bases are TGTGCCAGCTCTCTTCAGGGCCCATACCCCTACAATGAGCAGTTCTTC. This rearrangement joins TRBV18 to TRBJ2-1; the D gene is possibly TRBD1 (5 bases). Germline loops: CDR1 KGHSH, CDR2 LQKENI. This CDR3 is built from 16 residues. Trimming removed 6 bases from V and 2 bases from J, with 17 bases in between. The whole variable domain, filled in from reference TRBV18 and TRBJ2-1, reads NAGVMQNPRHLVRRRGQEARLRCSPMKGHSHVYWYRQLPEEGLKFMVYLQKENIIDESGMPKERFSAEFPKEGPSILRIQQVVRGDSAAYFCASSLQGPYPYNEQFFGPGTRLTVL.

This chain links TRBV7-6 with TRBJ2-5, with 9 bases fitting TRBD2. V shed 1 base and J 5 bases; nucleotides not matched to a gene: 8. The CDR3 sequence is 16 residues long. Germline values: CDR1 SGHVS, CDR2 FNYEAQ. CDR3: CASSLGVAGAGETQYF. The CDR3 DNA reads TGTGCCAGCAGCTTAGGTGTAGCGGGGGCCGGGGAGACCCAGTACTTC.

V usage is TRBV4-2 and J usage is TRBJ2-7; 9 bases line up with TRBD2. With V trimmed by 0 bases and J by 0 bases, 3 bases remained unmatched. The germline V gene has CDR1 LGHNA and CDR2 YNFKEQ. This CDR3 comprises 16 residues. CDR3 bases: TGTGCCAGCAGCCAAGATCTAGCGGGGAGCTCCTACGAGCAGTACTTC. Protein product: CASSQDLAGSSYEQYF.

This clone was counted only a few times. V usage is TRBV10-2 and J usage is TRBJ2-5; 7 bases match TRBD2. Germline values: CDR1 WSHSY, CDR2 SAAADI. The CDR3 sequence is 16 residues long. V was pared by 3 bases and J by 4 bases, with 11 bases of the junction left unmatched. For the CDR3, the DNA is TGCGCCAGCAGTGAAGGAGCGGGGCAGTATACAGAGACCCAGTACTTC. Protein sequence: CASSEGAGQYTETQYF.

This sequence joins TRBV11-2 and TRBJ2-7; D gene ambiguous. V was shortened by 0 bases and J by 2 bases, with 8 bases between the two germline ends. The CDR3 contains 14 residues. The germline V gene has CDR1 SGHAT and CDR2 FQNNGV. The CDR3, as DNA: TGTGCCAGCAGCTTAGAGGTAGGAACCTACGAGCAGTACTTC. Its translation: CASSLEVGTYEQYF.

The CDR3 sequence is CASSLGDLGGGQPQHF. Written as DNA, the CDR3 is TGCGCCAGCAGCTTGGGGGACCTAGGGGGTGGACAGCCCCAGCATTTT. The chain joins TRBV5-1 to TRBJ1-5, with D possibly matching TRBD1 (6 bases). Between the trimmed V and J ends, which lost 0 bases and 7 bases, there was a span of 17 bases. The CDR3 consists of 16 residues. Germline V gives CDR1 SGHRS, CDR2 YFSETQ.

In its sample, this clone is medium-sized. This chain joins TRBV6-5 and TRBJ2-7, with TRBD1 matching over 9 bases. Trimming cost V 6 bases and J 5 bases; bases outside gene matches: 8. The CDR3 spans 14 residues. Germline V gene sequence: CDR1 MNHEY, CDR2 SVGAGI. CDR3 DNA: TGTGCCAGCAGGTACCGGGACAGGGCCCACGAGCAGTACTTC. Amino acids: CASRYRDRAHEQYF.

The V call is TRBV11-2, the J call TRBJ2-4; no firm D call. The germline V gene encodes CDR1 SGHAT and CDR2 FQNNGV. V lost 1 base and J lost 5, with 12 bases in between. The CDR3 totals 15 residues. The CDR3 spells CASSLGGQRQNIQYF. The CDR3, as DNA: TGTGCCAGCAGCTTAGGGGGTCAGCGCCAAAACATTCAGTACTTC.